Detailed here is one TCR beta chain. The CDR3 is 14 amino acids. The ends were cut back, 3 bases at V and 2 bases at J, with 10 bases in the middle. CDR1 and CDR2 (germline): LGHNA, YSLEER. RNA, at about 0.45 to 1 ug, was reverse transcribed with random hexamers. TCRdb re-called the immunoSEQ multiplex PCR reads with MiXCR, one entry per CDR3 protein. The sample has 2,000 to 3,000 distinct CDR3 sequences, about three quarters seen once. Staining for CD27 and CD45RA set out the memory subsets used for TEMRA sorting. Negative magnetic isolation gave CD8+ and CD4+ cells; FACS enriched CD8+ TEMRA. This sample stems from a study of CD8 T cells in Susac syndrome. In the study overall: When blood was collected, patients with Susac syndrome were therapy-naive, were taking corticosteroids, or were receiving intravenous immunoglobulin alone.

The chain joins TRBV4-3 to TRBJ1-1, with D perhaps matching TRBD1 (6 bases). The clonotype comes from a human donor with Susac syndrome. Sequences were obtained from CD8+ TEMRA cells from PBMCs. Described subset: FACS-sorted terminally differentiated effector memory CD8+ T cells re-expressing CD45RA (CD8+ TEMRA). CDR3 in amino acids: CASSHPGGNTEAFF. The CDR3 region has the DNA TGCGCCAGCAGCCACCCGGGGGGCAACACTGAAGCTTTCTTT.